This T cell receptor beta chain derives from a study of long-term antiretroviral therapy in people with HIV. Points from the study as a whole: Missing from the dataset were any data on ART adherence, viral resistance or therapy changes. Among HIV repertoires, CDR3 length ranges were narrower than those of controls. The blood, collected between about 2004 and 2017, was possibly taken under older ART regimens.

Germline CDR1 is GTSNPN and CDR2 is SVGIG (reference sequence). V was pared by 3 bases and J by 5 bases, with 17 bases between. The CDR3 sequence is 14 residues long. Assay version v3.0 of immunoSEQ was used, and it was run at survey level. Sequencing was performed with immunoSEQ multiplex PCR; in TCRdb, only in-frame clones are kept and a portion is missing. This sample has more than 20,000 clones, with about 80% found just once. With respect to this clone: Antigen: not known.

Every single participant having HIV got treatment inside the United States. The sequence was obtained from a man between 18 and 35 years old with HIV. This sequence joins TRBV30 and TRBJ2-7, with D possibly called TRBD1 or TRBD2 (7 bases each). This material consisted of unsorted PBMCs, taken 0.5 years after starting antiretroviral therapy. This CDR3 reads CAWREGGTAHEQYF. The CDR3 DNA is TGTGCCTGGAGGGAGGGGGGGACAGCCCACGAGCAGTACTTC.